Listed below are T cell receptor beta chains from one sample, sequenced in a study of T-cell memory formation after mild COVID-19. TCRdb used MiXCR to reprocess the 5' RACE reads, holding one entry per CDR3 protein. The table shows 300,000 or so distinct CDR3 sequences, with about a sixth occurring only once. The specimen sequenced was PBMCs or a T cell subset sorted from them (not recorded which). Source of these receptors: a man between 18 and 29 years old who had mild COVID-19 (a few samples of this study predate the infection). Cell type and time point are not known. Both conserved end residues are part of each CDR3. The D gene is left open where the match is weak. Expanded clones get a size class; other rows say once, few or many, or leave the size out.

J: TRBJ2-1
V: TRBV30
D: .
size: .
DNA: TGTGCCTGGAGCACAGGGAGGGACAATGAGCAGTTCTTC
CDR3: CAWSTGRDNEQFF

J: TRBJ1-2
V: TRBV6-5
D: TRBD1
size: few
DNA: TGTGCCAGCAGTCAGGACAGGGGGCTTAACTATGGCTACACCTTC
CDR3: CASSQDRGLNYGYTF

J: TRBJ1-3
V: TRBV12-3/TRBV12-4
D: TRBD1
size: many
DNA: TGTGCCAGCGGCACGGGGACAGGATACGGTGGAAACACCATATATTTT
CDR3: CASGTGTGYGGNTIYF

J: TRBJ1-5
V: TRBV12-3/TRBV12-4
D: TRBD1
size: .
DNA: TGTGCCAGCAGTTTCGGTACAGGGGTCCGTCATCAGCCCCAGCATTTT
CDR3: CASSFGTGVRHQPQHF

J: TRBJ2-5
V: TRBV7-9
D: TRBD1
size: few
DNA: TGTGCCAGCAGCCAACAGGGGGCTGGGGAGACCCAGTACTTC
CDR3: CASSQQGAGETQYF

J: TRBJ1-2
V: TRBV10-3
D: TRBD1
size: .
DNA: TGTGCCATCAGTGGACAGGACAGGGGGCAGGACTATGGCTACACCTTC
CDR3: CAISGQDRGQDYGYTF

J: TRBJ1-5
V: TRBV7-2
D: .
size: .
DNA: TGTGCCAGCAGCTTAATTAAGGAGAATCAGCCCCAGCATTTT
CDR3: CASSLIKENQPQHF

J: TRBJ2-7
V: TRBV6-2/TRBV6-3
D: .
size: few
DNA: TGTGCCAGCAGTCTTCTGGTATACGAGCAGTACTTC
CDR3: CASSLLVYEQYF

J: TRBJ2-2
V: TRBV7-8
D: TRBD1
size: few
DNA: TGTGCCAGCAGCCAAACAGGGGTTGACACCGGGGAGCTGTTTTTT
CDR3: CASSQTGVDTGELFF

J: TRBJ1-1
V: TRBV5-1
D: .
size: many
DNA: TGCGCCAGCAGCTTGGGAGGGGCACCGAACACTGAAGCTTTCTTT
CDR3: CASSLGGAPNTEAFF

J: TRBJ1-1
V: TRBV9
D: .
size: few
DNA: TGTGCCAGCAGCCCGCACCCGGACGGGAACGCTGAAGCTTTCTTT
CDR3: CASSPHPDGNAEAFF

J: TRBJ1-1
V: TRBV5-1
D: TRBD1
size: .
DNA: TGCGCCAGCAGCTTGGCGGGCAGGGGGCACGGAATGAACACTGAAGCTTTCTTT
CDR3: CASSLAGRGHGMNTEAFF

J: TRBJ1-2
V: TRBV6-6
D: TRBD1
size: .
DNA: TGTGCCAGCGCTACCAAGGCGGGACAGCTTCTATGGGGTGGTGGCTACACCTTC
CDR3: CASATKAGQLLWGGGYTF

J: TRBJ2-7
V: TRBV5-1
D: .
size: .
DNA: TGCGCCAGCAGCTCGATTGGGGTGGGAAACGAGCAGTACTTC
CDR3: CASSSIGVGNEQYF

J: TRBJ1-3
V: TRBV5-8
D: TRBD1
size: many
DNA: TGTGCCAGCAGCTTGGGGGACAGGGCCTTCTCTGGAAACACCATATATTTT
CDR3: CASSLGDRAFSGNTIYF

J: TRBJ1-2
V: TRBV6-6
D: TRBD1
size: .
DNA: TGTGCCAGCAGTTACTCTCCGGGACAGCTCCTTGATGGCTACACCTTC
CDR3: CASSYSPGQLLDGYTF

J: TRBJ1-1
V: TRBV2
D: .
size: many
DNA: TGTGCCAGCAGCGTACAGGGGAACACTGAAGCTTTCTTT
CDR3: CASSVQGNTEAFF

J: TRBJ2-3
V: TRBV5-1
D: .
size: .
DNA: TGCGCCAGCAGCTTGGGTATGGCGGCCCCTAGCACAGATACGCAGTATTTT
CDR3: CASSLGMAAPSTDTQYF

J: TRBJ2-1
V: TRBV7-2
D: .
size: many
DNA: TGTGCCAGCAGCTGGAAATGGGGGAACTACAATGAGCAGTTCTTC
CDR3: CASSWKWGNYNEQFF

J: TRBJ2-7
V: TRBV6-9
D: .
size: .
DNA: TGTGCCAGCAGTTATACGAGAGGGGGGCTCTCTCCTCGAGAGCAGTACTTC
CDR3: CASSYTRGGLSPREQYF

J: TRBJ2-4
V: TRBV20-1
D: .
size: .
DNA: TGCAGTGCTCGGACACGGTGGGGCATTCAGTACTTC
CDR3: CSARTRWGIQYF

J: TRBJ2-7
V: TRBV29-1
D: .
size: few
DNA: TGCAGCGTTGAAGAGGGGGGGCACTACGAGCAGTACTTC
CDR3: CSVEEGGHYEQYF

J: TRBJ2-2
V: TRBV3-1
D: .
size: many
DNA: TGTGCCAGCAGCCAAGGGCCCGGGGAGCTGTTTTTT
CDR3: CASSQGPGELFF

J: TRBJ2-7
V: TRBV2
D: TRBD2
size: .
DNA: TGTGCCAGCAATATGGAGGCGGGGGGGCCAGGGCAGTACTTC
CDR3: CASNMEAGGPGQYF

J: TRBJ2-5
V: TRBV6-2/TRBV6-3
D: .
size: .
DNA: TGTGCCAGCAGCCCAGACAGTGGAGCCGAGACCCAGTACTTC
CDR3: CASSPDSGAETQYF

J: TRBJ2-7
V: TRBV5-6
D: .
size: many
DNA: TGTGCCAGCAGCTTGCAGGGAGCCTACGAGCAGTACTTC
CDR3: CASSLQGAYEQYF

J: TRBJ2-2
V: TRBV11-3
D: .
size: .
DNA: TGTGCCAGCAGGCGCGGGACGGCGAACACCGGGGAGCTGTTTTTT
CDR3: CASRRGTANTGELFF

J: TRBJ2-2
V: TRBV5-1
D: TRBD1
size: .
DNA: TGCGCCAGCACGGGACAGTCGAACACCGGGGAGCTGTTTTTT
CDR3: CASTGQSNTGELFF

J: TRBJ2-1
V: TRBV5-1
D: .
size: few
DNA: TGCGCCAGCAGATCCATACAGGACAATGAGCAGTTCTTC
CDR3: CASRSIQDNEQFF

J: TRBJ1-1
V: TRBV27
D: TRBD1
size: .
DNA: TGTGCCAGCAGGTCGACAGGGAGGGCTTTCTTT
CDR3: CASRSTGRAFF

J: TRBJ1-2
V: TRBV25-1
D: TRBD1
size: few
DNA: TGTGCCAGCAGTGCCTGGGGACAGAACTATGGCTACACCTTC
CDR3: CASSAWGQNYGYTF

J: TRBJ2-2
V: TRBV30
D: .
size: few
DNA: TGTGCCTGGAGTAGAGGGGAGCTGTTTTTT
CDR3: CAWSRGELFF

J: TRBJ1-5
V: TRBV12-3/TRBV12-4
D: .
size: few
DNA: TGTGCCAGCAGCCAGAATCAGCCCCAGCATTTT
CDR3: CASSQNQPQHF

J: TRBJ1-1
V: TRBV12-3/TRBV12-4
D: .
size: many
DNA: TGTGCCAGCAGTTTTCTACCGGGCACGGGCACTGAAGCTTTCTTT
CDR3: CASSFLPGTGTEAFF

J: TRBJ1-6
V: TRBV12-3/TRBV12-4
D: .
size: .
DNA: TGTGCCAGCAGTCCCCAGGGATCCTATAATTCACCCCTCCACTTT
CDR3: CASSPQGSYNSPLHF

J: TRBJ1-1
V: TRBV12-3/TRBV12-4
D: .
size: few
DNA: TGTGCCAGCAGTTTATTCTGGGGAGCTTTCTTT
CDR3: CASSLFWGAFF

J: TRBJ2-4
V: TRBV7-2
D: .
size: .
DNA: TGTGCCAGCAGCTCCACGACGGGGTTCAGGGTATCTTCCAAAAACATTCAGTACTTC
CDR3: CASSSTTGFRVSSKNIQYF

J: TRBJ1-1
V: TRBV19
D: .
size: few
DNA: TGTGCCAGTACCCCTTGGGGCAGCGGACGCACTGAAGCTTTCTTT
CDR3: CASTPWGSGRTEAFF

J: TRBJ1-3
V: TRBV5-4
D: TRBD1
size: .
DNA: TGTGCCAGCAGCTTGGCCGGGGGACAGACGCGGCACACCATATATTTT
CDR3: CASSLAGGQTRHTIYF